Shown below are 18 T cell receptor beta chains from a single sample sequenced in a study of T cell responses to AZD1222 COVID-19 vaccine (dated by TCRdb to the early 2020s). Library prep was done by the immunoSEQ multiplex PCR assay. TCRdb obtained this table from immuneACCESS and retained in-frame rearrangements with V and J assigned. These tables miss some clones; where compared with another copy, unresolved V genes account for less than half of the shortfall, and the remainder is unexplained. The sample contains 25,000 to 30,000 clones, about 89% of them found a single time. The leading ten clones occupy about 1.2% of the sample. This specimen's time point label, interpreted: baseline before first vaccination. The starting material was peripheral blood, obtained on day 0 of AZD1222 vaccination. The receptors stem from an adult in good health.

The count of this clone is one. The rearrangement uses TRBV25-1 and TRBJ1-4; D is perhaps TRBD1 (6 bases). V lost 1 base, J lost 4 bases, and 13 bases lay in between. CDR1 is MGHDK and CDR2 is SYGVNS in the germline V gene. This CDR3 is 16 amino acids long. CDR3 sequence reads: CASSELRGQSNEKLFF. The CDR3 DNA reads as TGTGCCAGCAGTGAATTGAGGGGACAAAGTAATGAAAAACTGTTTTTT.

This clone was observed a single time. The rearrangement joins TRBV7-9 to TRBJ1-5; TRBD1 agrees at 7 bases. Germline V gives CDR1 SEHNR, CDR2 FQNEAQ (reference sequence). The CDR3 spans 15 residues. Unmatched junction bases numbered 4, after V lost 1 base and J lost 4 bases. CDR3 region: CASSLGTGSNQPQHF. The CDR3, as DNA: TGTGCCAGCAGCTTAGGGACAGGCTCGAATCAGCCCCAGCATTTT.

This chain uses TRBV18 with TRBJ1-5; maybe TRBD1 (5 bases). The germline V and J ends were trimmed by 4 bases and 4 bases, with 17 bases remaining between them. This CDR3 spans 16 amino acids. Germline V gene lookup returns CDR1 KGHSH and CDR2 LQKENI. DNA of the CDR3: TGTGCCAGCTCACGATCTCGTGACAGCATTAATCAGCCCCAGCATTTT. Its protein product is CASSRSRDSINQPQHF.

The V and J genes are TRBV29-1 and TRBJ1-2; TRBD1 is a possible D gene (5 bases). The length of the CDR3 is 13 residues. From germline, CDR1 is SQVTM and CDR2 ANQGSEA. V dropped 6 bases and J dropped 2 bases, with 13 bases sitting between them. The CDR3 sequence: CSVARDANYGYTF. DNA for the CDR3: TGCAGCGTGGCCCGGGACGCAAACTATGGCTACACCTTC.

This chain joins TRBV3-1 (or the pseudogene TRBV3-2) and TRBJ1-3; 9 nucleotides agree with TRBD1. CDR3 length equals 16 residues. V shed 1 base, J shed 4 bases, and the junction held 5 bases outside the gene matches. Germline V gene data show CDR1 as LGHDT and CDR2 as YNNKEL (reference sequence). CDR3 bases: TGTGCCAGCAGCCAAGCGACAGGGGGATGGGGAAACACCATATATTTT. It is translated as CASSQATGGWGNTIYF.

The rearrangement joins TRBV7-2 to TRBJ2-7, with D possibly being TRBD1 (5 bases). This CDR3 spans 15 amino acids. The germline gives CDR1 SGHTA, CDR2 FQGNSA. Trimming took off 5 bases at V and 6 bases at J, with 20 bases between the two ends. CDR3 sequence (DNA): TGTGCCAGCAGCCTCCAGACAGACCGCTCGGGCGAGCAGTACTTC. Amino acids: CASSLQTDRSGEQYF.

J is TRBJ2-5 and V is TRBV11-2; D gene uncertain. The CDR3 sequence is 12 residues long. The ends were cut back, 1 base at V and 5 bases at J, with 5 bases in the middle. Germline-derived CDR1 and CDR2 are SGHAT and FQNNGV. CDR3: CASSLARETQYF. CDR3 bases: TGTGCCAGCAGCTTAGCTCGGGAGACCCAGTACTTC.

The chain employs TRBV7-2 and TRBJ1-1; possibly TRBD1 for D (6 bases). CDR3 length: 14 residues. The ends were cut back, 10 bases at V and 6 bases at J, with 21 bases in the middle. CDR1 is SGHTA, CDR2 FQGNSA, per germline. The CDR3: CAIKLGGAQPEAFF. CDR3 nucleotides: TGTGCCATCAAGCTTGGGGGGGCCCAGCCTGAAGCTTTCTTT.

This chain connects TRBV18 to TRBJ1-1, with unresolved D. This CDR3 has 14 amino acids. Germline V lookup: CDR1 KGHSH, CDR2 LQKENI. Trimming took off 3 bases at V and 0 bases at J, with 8 bases between the two ends. The chain's CDR3 is CASSPTSMNTEAFF. DNA for the CDR3: TGTGCCAGCTCACCGACTTCCATGAACACTGAAGCTTTCTTT. Together with reference TRBV18 and TRBJ1-1, the CDR3 gives the full variable domain: NAGVMQNPRHLVRRRGQEARLRCSPMKGHSHVYWYRQLPEEGLKFMVYLQKENIIDESGMPKERFSAEFPKEGPSILRIQQVVRGDSAAYFCASSPTSMNTEAFFGQGTRLTVV.

V gene TRBV19 combines with J gene TRBJ1-5; D gene uncertain. The CDR3 runs 15 residues. The germline V and J ends were trimmed by 4 bases and 6 bases, with 16 bases remaining between them. Per the germline V gene, CDR1 is LNHDA and CDR2 is SQIVND (reference sequence). Here the CDR3 reads CASSTLAGDTQPQHF. CDR3 coding DNA: TGTGCCAGTAGTACCCTCGCCGGGGATACTCAGCCCCAGCATTTT.

This rearrangement joins TRBV9 to TRBJ2-5; D could derive from TRBD1 or TRBD2 (6 bases each). Germline lookup yields CDR1 SGDLS and CDR2 YYNGEE. Between the trimmed V and J ends, which lost 0 bases and 5 bases, there was a span of 11 bases. The CDR3 loop spans 14 amino acids. The CDR3 loop is CASSVEGGGETQYF. The DNA for the CDR3 is TGTGCCAGCAGCGTAGAAGGGGGAGGTGAGACCCAGTACTTC.

In DNA, the CDR3 is TGTGCCAGCAGCCAAGGAGGAATAGAAGCTTTCTTT. Protein: CASSQGGIEAFF. V usage is TRBV14 and J usage is TRBJ1-1; D is unresolved. Germline assignment: CDR1 SGHDN and CDR2 FVKESK. The V end was cut by 1 base, the J end by 8 bases, with 8 bases between. CDR3 length equals 12 residues.

The chain recombines TRBV6-2 or TRBV6-3 with TRBJ2-1; no clear D gene. This CDR3 region has 16 residues. The germline V gene encodes CDR1 MNHEY and CDR2 SVGEGT. V shed 0 bases and J shed 4 bases, with 13 bases lying between them. Here the CDR3 reads CASSYSISQFYNEQFF. As DNA, the CDR3 is TGTGCCAGCAGTTACTCGATCTCGCAGTTTTACAATGAGCAGTTCTTC.

The CDR3: CAWSKGLAGAYEQYF. The CDR3 region has the DNA TGTGCCTGGAGTAAGGGACTAGCGGGGGCCTACGAGCAGTACTTC. The chain joins TRBV30 to TRBJ2-7; 14 bases are a match to TRBD2. The CDR3 has 15 residues. The V segment lost 2 bases and the J segment 2 bases; nucleotides outside the gene matches: 2. Germline V gene data show CDR1 as GTSNPN and CDR2 as SVGIG (reference sequence).

The CDR3 DNA follows: TGTGCCATCAGTGGAGGGTTATTGGGGCAGCCCCAGCATTTT. Translating gives CAISGGLLGQPQHF. This rearrangement joins TRBV10-3 to TRBJ1-5; no clear D. This CDR3 has 14 amino acids. CDR1 and CDR2 (germline): ENHRY, SYGVKD. V was pared by 4 bases and J by 7 bases, with 14 bases between.

The chain employs TRBV12-3 or TRBV12-4 and TRBJ1-2, with D unclear. V lost 5 bases and J lost 1, with 5 bases in between. The length of the CDR3 is 12 residues. The CDR3 here is CASSTNNYGYTF. In nucleotides, the CDR3 is TGTGCCAGCAGTACGAATAACTATGGCTACACCTTC.

The gene calls are TRBV3-1 (or the pseudogene TRBV3-2) and TRBJ1-1; 7 bases match TRBD1. Trimming cost V 3 bases and J 8 bases; bases outside gene matches: 3. Germline V gene data show CDR1 as LGHDT and CDR2 as YNNKEL (reference sequence). This CDR3 is built from 12 residues. This chain's CDR3 is CASSHLDREAFF. The DNA for the CDR3 is TGTGCCAGCAGCCACCTGGACAGGGAAGCTTTCTTT.

The rearrangement joins TRBV6-2 or TRBV6-3 to TRBJ1-5; D is perhaps TRBD1 (6 bases). The CDR3 contains 17 residues. CDR1 and CDR2 from the germline V gene are MNHEY and SVGEGT. Trimming pared 6 bases from V and 0 bases from J, leaving 18 bases between. The CDR3 protein is CASSQPAGTISNQPQHF. CDR3 sequence (DNA): TGTGCCAGCAGCCAACCCGCCGGGACAATTAGCAATCAGCCCCAGCATTTT.